This TCR beta chain stems from a study of vaccination and CD4 T cells after COVID-19. Study-wide background: Between diagnosis and the drawing of post-COVID samples lay a median around 110 days (range 35 to 161). Samples after vaccination came a median approximately 73 days past dose two, ranging 14 to 241.

The CDR3 contains 13 residues. CDR1 is MRHNA, CDR2 SNTAGT, per germline. Trimming took 4 bases from V and 3 from J, leaving 9 bases between them. To note about this clonotype: Antigen: not known.

Once obtained from cultured CD4+ T cells, the DNA was sequenced using the Oncomine TCR Beta short-read assay. TCRdb re-called the PCR reads through MiXCR, storing one row per CDR3 protein. The sample lists more than 15,000 distinct CDR3 sequences, roughly half seen once, with less than 4.5% in the top ten. Treatment of the sample: roughly 11-day PBMC culture with coronavirus spike peptide pools or control peptides (ViraFEST assay). With about 9 days of culture completed, CD4+ T cells were isolated by negative selection. This receptor was taken from a human donor who had recovered from COVID-19. This chain links TRBV6-4 with TRBJ1-1; D gene ambiguous. The starting material was CD4+ T cells from blood, cultured in vitro, obtained before SARS-CoV-2 vaccination. The CDR3: CASSAGIHTEAFF. In nucleotides, the CDR3 is TGTGCCAGCAGTGCCGGGATCCACACTGAAGCTTTCTTT.